This TCR beta chain was obtained from a study of cytomegalovirus exposure and HLA in healthy donors. This PCR relied on a set of 60 Vbeta primers and 13 Jbeta primers. Assay: immunoSEQ multiplex PCR; the TCRdb copy retains only in-frame clones and omits some. The sample yields about 150,000 clones, under 80% seen once. The germline V gene has CDR1 SGHKS and CDR2 YYEKEE (reference sequence). CDR3 length equals 14 residues. Trimming stripped 4 bases from V and 3 bases from J, with 11 bases between. The chain is built from TRBV5-5 and TRBJ2-4; a weak D match, TRBD1 (6 bases). The sequenced sample was PBMCs. The receptor was isolated from a woman between 45 and 60 years old in good health and CMV-seropositive. The CDR3 loop reads CASSPGQVKNIQYF. The CDR3 bases are TGTGCCAGCAGCCCGGGACAAGTCAAAAACATTCAGTACTTC.